Listed below are T cell receptor beta chains from one sample, sequenced in a study of CD8 T cells in Susac syndrome. Each CDR3 protein gets one entry after TCRdb re-called the immunoSEQ multiplex PCR reads with MiXCR. This repertoire shows about 130,000 distinct CDR3 sequences, around 94% found once; its top ten account for 0.21%. What was sequenced was CD8+ T cells from PBMCs. The receptors here all came from a human donor with Susac syndrome. The CDR3 runs from the conserved cysteine through the conserved F or W. Fields, in order: V gene, J gene, D gene, clone size, CDR3 length, CDR3 DNA, CDR3 protein. The D gene is left open where the match is weak. Part of the rows lack a size; the others show once, few, many or a class for expanded clones.

>TRBV27|TRBJ1-5|.|.|13
TGTGCCAGCAGTGTCAACAGGGCTCAGCCCCAGCATTTT
CASSVNRAQPQHF
>TRBV29-1|TRBJ2-7|.|few|11
TGCAGCGTGGGAGTGGACGGAGAGCAGTACTTC
CSVGVDGEQYF
>TRBV6-4|TRBJ2-3|TRBD1|.|15
TGTGCCAGCAGCGATGGACAGGGGGAAACAGATACGCAGTATTTT
CASSDGQGETDTQYF
>TRBV20-1|TRBJ2-7|.|.|15
TGCAGTGCTAGAGTCGCCAAGGCGGGCTCCTACGAGCAGTACTTC
CSARVAKAGSYEQYF
>TRBV9|TRBJ2-5|.|once|15
TGTGCCAGCAGCGGACTGGGCGGAGAAGGAGAGACCCAGTACTTC
CASSGLGGEGETQYF
>TRBV7-9|TRBJ1-1|.|.|13
TGTGCCAGCAGCTTAGTTGGGGTACTAGGGGCTTTCTTT
CASSLVGVLGAFF
>TRBV18|TRBJ2-1|TRBD2|.|14
TGTGCCAGCTCCCGGGACTACGACTACAATGAGCAGTTCTTC
CASSRDYDYNEQFF
>TRBV6-2/TRBV6-3|TRBJ2-7|.|.|15
TGTGCCAGCTCTATTCCCGGGACGGCACACGACGAGCAGTACTTC
CASSIPGTAHDEQYF
>TRBV4-2|TRBJ2-5|.|.|17
TGTGCCAGCAGCCAAGTGTTAGGGGGAACTGGCCAAGAGACCCAGTACTTC
CASSQVLGGTGQETQYF
>TRBV7-2|TRBJ2-7|TRBD1|.|15
TGTGCCAGCAGCTCCCTTCAGGGGGTCACCTACGAGCAGTACTTC
CASSSLQGVTYEQYF
>TRBV12-3/TRBV12-4|TRBJ1-5|TRBD1|once|16
TGTGCCAGCAGTCCCCGCACGACAGGGAACCATCAGCCCCAGCATTTT
CASSPRTTGNHQPQHF
>TRBV7-9|TRBJ2-6|.|.|18
TGTGCCAGCAGCCCGAGGGGGACGGAGTACTCTGGGGCCAACGTCCTGACTTTC
CASSPRGTEYSGANVLTF
>TRBV24-1|TRBJ2-2|.|.|14
TGTGCCACCAGTGATTCTCTCATTGCCGGGGAGCTGTTTTTT
CATSDSLIAGELFF
>TRBV10-2|TRBJ2-7|TRBD2|.|15
TGCGCCAGCAGTGGAGCGGGGGTACACTCCTACGAGCAGTACTTC
CASSGAGVHSYEQYF
>TRBV6-5|TRBJ2-3|TRBD2|.|16
TGTGCCAGCAGTAACGGACTAGCGGCTAGCACAGATACGCAGTATTTT
CASSNGLAASTDTQYF
>TRBV6-1|TRBJ1-1|TRBD1|.|16
TGTGCCAGCAGCGACGGACAGGGGAAGGTCGGCACTGAAGCTTTCTTT
CASSDGQGKVGTEAFF
>TRBV20-1|TRBJ1-2|.|.|13
TGCAGTGCTAGGGGTACAGGGAACTATGGCTACACCTTC
CSARGTGNYGYTF
>TRBV7-2|TRBJ2-3|.|.|15
TGTGCCAGCAGTTTTTCTGCAGGAACCACAGATACGCAGTATTTT
CASSFSAGTTDTQYF
>TRBV12-3/TRBV12-4|TRBJ2-2|.|.|11
TGTGCCAGCAGTGACCCCAGGGAGCTGTTTTTT
CASSDPRELFF
>TRBV20-1|TRBJ2-7|.|.|15
TGCAGTGCTAGAGGAGGGGCTGAGGGCTTCTACGAGCAGTACTTC
CSARGGAEGFYEQYF
>TRBV9|TRBJ1-5|.|.|15
TGTGCCAGCAGTCCCGGAATGGATAGCAATCAGCCCCAGCATTTT
CASSPGMDSNQPQHF
>TRBV13|TRBJ2-3|.|.|12
TGTGCCAGTTCTCGTGGCACAGATACGCAGTATTTT
CASSRGTDTQYF
>TRBV6-6|TRBJ2-1|.|.|13
TGTGCCAGCCGAGACAATAACGACGATGAGCAGTTCTTC
CASRDNNDDEQFF
>TRBV21-1|TRBJ2-6|.|.|19
TGTGCCAGCAGTCCTATATACAGGGAACCCGACTCTGGGGCCAACGTCCTGACTTTC
CASSPIYREPDSGANVLTF
>TRBV5-6|TRBJ2-5|.|once|15
TGTGCCAGCAGCAGGTCCCCTACGGGTGCAGAGACCCAGTACTTC
CASSRSPTGAETQYF
>TRBV19|TRBJ1-5|TRBD1|.|17
TGTGCCAGTAGTCGCTTTCTTGGACAGGTGATTAATCAGCCCCAGCATTTT
CASSRFLGQVINQPQHF
>TRBV9|TRBJ2-7|TRBD1|.|15
TGTGCCAGCAGCGTAGGGGGACAGGGATTCGACGAGCAGTACTTC
CASSVGGQGFDEQYF
>TRBV27|TRBJ2-2|.|.|14
TGTGCCAGCAGTTCCCTCACTGGGACCGGGGAGCTGTTTTTT
CASSSLTGTGELFF
>TRBV30|TRBJ1-2|.|.|11
TGTGCCGGGATGTCGGAATATGGCTACACCTTC
CAGMSEYGYTF
>TRBV4-1|TRBJ1-2|.|once|17
TGCGCCAGCAGCCCCACTCAGGTTGGGGGCCCCAACTATGGCTACACCTTC
CASSPTQVGGPNYGYTF
>TRBV18|TRBJ2-7|TRBD1|.|15
TGTGCCAGCTCCCATACGGGGACAGGCTCCTACGAGCAGTACTTC
CASSHTGTGSYEQYF
>TRBV29-1|TRBJ2-1|TRBD2|.|15
TGCAGCGTGAGGGGACTACCTAGCTCCTACAATGAGCAGTTCTTC
CSVRGLPSSYNEQFF
>TRBV12-3/TRBV12-4|TRBJ1-1|.|.|14
TGTGCCAGCAGTCCTACGGCAGGGTACACTGAAGCTTTCTTT
CASSPTAGYTEAFF
>TRBV28|TRBJ1-1|.|.|13
TGTGCCAGCAGCCCAACAGGGCGCCCTGAAGCTTTCTTT
CASSPTGRPEAFF
>TRBV9|TRBJ1-2|.|.|14
TGTGCCAGCAGCGCGATCGGCGAGGACTATGGCTACACCTTC
CASSAIGEDYGYTF
>TRBV6-6|TRBJ1-5|.|.|14
TGTGCCGGCGGACAGATTAATAGCAATCAGCCCCAGCATTTT
CAGGQINSNQPQHF
>TRBV5-6|TRBJ2-4|.|.|13
TGTGCCAGCAGCTTGGGGCGGGACGTGGTTGAGTACTTC
CASSLGRDVVEYF
>TRBV9|TRBJ2-1|.|.|13
TGTGCCAGCAGCGCCTCGGGGGACTTTGAGCAGTTCTTC
CASSASGDFEQFF
>TRBV19|TRBJ1-1|.|.|13
TGTGCCAGTAGTACCACAGGGAGTACTGAAGCTTTCTTT
CASSTTGSTEAFF
>TRBV6-4|TRBJ2-2|TRBD2|few|15
TGTGCCAGCAGTGAGCTAGCGGGGAACACCGGGGAGCTGTTTTTT
CASSELAGNTGELFF
>TRBV30|TRBJ2-2|TRBD1|.|15
TGTGCCTGGAGTAGAGACAGGGGACACACCGGGGAGCTGTTTTTT
CAWSRDRGHTGELFF
>TRBV12-3/TRBV12-4|TRBJ2-3|.|.|14
TGTGCCAGCAGTCCCGACGGGTCCACAGATACGCAGTATTTT
CASSPDGSTDTQYF
>TRBV2|TRBJ2-5|.|.|17
TGTGCCAGCACCAGGGTAGTCGAGAGGGGTCTCTCAGAGACCCAGTACTTC
CASTRVVERGLSETQYF
>TRBV29-1|TRBJ2-3|.|.|16
TGCAGCGTTGATTGGCCGACTAGGGCCAGCACAGATACGCAGTATTTT
CSVDWPTRASTDTQYF
>TRBV9|TRBJ1-2|TRBD1|.|14
TGTGCCAGCAGCGGAGTGACAGGGGACGGTGGCTACACCTTC
CASSGVTGDGGYTF
>TRBV9|TRBJ1-2|.|.|14
TGTGCCAGCAGCGTAGAAGAACGGTCTGGTGGCTACACCTTC
CASSVEERSGGYTF